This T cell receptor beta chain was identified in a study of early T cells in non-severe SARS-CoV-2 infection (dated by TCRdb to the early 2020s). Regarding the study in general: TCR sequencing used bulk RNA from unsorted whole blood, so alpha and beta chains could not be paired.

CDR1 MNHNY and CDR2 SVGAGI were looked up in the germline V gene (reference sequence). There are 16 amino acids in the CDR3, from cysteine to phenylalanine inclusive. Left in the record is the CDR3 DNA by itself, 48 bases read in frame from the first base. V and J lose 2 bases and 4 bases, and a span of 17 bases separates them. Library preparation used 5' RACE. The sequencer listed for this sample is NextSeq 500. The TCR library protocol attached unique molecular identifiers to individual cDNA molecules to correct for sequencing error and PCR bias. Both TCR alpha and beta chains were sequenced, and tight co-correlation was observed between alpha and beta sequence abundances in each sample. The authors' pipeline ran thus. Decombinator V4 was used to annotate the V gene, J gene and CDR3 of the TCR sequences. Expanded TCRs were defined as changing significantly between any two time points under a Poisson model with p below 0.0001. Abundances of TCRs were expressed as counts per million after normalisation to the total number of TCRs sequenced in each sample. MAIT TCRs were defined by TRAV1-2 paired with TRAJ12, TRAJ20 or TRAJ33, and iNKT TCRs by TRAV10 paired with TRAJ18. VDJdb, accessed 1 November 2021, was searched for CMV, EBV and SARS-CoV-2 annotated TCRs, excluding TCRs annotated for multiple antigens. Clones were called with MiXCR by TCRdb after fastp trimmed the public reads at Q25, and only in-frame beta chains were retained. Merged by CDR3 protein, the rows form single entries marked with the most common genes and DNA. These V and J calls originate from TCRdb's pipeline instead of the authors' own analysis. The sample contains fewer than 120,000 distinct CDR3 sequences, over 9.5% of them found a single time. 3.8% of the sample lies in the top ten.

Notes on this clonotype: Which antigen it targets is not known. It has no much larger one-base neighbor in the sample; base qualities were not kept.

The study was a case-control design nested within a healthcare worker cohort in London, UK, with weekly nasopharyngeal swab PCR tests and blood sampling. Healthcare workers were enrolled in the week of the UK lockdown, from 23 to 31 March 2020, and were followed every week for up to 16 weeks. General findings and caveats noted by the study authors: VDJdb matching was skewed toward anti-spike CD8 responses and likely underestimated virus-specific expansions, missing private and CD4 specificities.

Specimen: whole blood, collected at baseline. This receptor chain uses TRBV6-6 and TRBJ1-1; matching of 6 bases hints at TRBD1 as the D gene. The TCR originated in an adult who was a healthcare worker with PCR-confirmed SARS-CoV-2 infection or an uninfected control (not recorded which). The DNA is TGTGCCAGCAGTTACCCCCAGGGGCAGAAGGGCACTGAAGCTTTCTTT. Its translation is CASSYPQGQKGTEAFF.